The clone carrying this TCR beta chain was detected only once. Its specificity is unknown. Germline-derived CDR1 and CDR2 are ENHRY and SYGVKD. This CDR3 has 14 residues. Trimming pared 6 bases from V and 4 bases from J, leaving 15 bases between. Method: immunoSEQ multiplex PCR; TCRdb's copy keeps in-frame clones and lacks some. The sample lists roughly 120,000 clones; about 90% were seen once. This specimen comes from a study of T cell responses to AZD1222 COVID-19 vaccine. Study outcomes and limitations: Spike was spanned by vaccine-associated CD4 TCRs, which were dominant at 160-218 and 743-854. In a largely white British group with more females than males, clonal diversity was possibly underestimated.

The chain carries TRBV10-3 and TRBJ1-1, with D possibly being TRBD1 (5 bases). Sequenced here: peripheral blood, sampled on day 0 of AZD1222 vaccination. This TCR was recovered from an adult in good health. Here the CDR3 reads CAISGWEGSTEAFF. Here the CDR3 DNA reads TGTGCCATCAGCGGGTGGGAGGGGTCCACTGAAGCTTTCTTT.